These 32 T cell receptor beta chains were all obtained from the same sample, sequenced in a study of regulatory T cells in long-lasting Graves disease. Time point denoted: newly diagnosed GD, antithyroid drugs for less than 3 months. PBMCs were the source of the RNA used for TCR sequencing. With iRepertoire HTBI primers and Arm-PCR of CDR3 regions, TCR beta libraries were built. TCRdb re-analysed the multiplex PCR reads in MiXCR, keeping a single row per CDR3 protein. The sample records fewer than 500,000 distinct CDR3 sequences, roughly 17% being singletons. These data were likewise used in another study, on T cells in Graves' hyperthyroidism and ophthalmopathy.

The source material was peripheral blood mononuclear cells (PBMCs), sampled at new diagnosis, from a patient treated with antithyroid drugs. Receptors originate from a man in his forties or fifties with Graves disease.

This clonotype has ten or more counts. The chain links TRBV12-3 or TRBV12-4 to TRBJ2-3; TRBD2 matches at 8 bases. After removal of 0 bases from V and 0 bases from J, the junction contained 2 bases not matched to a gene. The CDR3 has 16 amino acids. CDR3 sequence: CASSLALAGSTDTQYF. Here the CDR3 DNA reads TGTGCCAGCAGTTTAGCCTTAGCGGGAAGCACAGATACGCAGTATTTT.

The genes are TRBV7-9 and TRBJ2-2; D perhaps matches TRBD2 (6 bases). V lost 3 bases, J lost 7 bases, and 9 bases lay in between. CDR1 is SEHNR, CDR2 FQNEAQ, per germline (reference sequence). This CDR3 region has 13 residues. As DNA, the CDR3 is TGTGCCAGCAGCTTTCAGGAGGGCGGGGAGCTGTTTTTT. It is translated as CASSFQEGGELFF.

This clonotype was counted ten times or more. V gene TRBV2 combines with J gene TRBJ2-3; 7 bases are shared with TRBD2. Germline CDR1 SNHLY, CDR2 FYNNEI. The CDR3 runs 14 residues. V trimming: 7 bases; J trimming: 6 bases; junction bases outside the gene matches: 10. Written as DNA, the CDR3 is TGTGCCAGCATCGGGACTACCAAAAGGGATACGCAGTATTTT. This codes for CASIGTTKRDTQYF.

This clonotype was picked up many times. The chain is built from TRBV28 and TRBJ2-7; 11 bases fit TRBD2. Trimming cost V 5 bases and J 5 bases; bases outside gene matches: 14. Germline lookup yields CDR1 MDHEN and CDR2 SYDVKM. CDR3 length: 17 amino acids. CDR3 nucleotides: TGTGCCAGCAGTCCCGCCCGCCTTCTAGCGGGAGGCAACGAGCAGTACTTC. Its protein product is CASSPARLLAGGNEQYF.

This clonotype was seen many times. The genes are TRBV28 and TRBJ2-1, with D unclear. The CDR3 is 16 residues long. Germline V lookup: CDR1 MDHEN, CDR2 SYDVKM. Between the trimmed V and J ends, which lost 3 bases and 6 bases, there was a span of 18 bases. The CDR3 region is CASSLAVGRWINEQFF. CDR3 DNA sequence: TGTGCCAGCAGTTTGGCGGTAGGGCGCTGGATCAATGAGCAGTTCTTC.

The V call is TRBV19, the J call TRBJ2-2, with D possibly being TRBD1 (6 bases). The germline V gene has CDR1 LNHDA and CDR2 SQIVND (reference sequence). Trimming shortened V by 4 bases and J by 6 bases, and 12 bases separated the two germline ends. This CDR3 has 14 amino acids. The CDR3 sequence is CASSRKQGAGELFF. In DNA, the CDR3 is TGTGCCAGTAGTAGAAAACAGGGAGCCGGGGAGCTGTTTTTT.

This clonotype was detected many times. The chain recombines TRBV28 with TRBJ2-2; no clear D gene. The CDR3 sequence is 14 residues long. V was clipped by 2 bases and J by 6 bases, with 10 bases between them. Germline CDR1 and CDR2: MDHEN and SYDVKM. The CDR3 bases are TGTGCCAGCAGTTTAGACCTCTGGGCCGGGGAGCTGTTTTTT. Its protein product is CASSLDLWAGELFF. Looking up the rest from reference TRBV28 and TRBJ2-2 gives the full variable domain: DVKVTQSSRYLVKRTGEKVFLECVQDMDHENMFWYRQDPGLGLRLIYFSYDVKMKEKGDIPEGYSVSREKKERFSLILESASTNQTSMYLCASSLDLWAGELFFGEGSRLTVL.

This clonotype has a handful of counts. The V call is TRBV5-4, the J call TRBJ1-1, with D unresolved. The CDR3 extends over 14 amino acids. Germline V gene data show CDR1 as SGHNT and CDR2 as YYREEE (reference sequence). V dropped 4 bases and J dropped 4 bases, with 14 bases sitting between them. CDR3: CASSTGRWGTEAFF. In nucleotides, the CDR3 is TGTGCCAGCAGCACGGGGAGATGGGGCACTGAAGCTTTCTTT. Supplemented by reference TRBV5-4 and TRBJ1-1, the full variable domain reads ETGVTQSPTHLIKTRGQQVTLRCSSQSGHNTVSWYQQALGQGPQFIFQYYREEENGRGNFPPRFSGLQFPNYSSELNVNALELDDSALYLCASSTGRWGTEAFFGQGTRLTVV.

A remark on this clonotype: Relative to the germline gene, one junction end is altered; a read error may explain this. CDR3 DNA: TGTGCCAGCAGCTTTCATACCGGGACAGGGTCTACAGATCAGTACTTC. Protein product: CASSFHTGTGSTDQYF. The chain uses TRBV5-1 and TRBJ2-7, with TRBD1 identical over 9 bases. The germline V gene has CDR1 SGHRS and CDR2 YFSETQ. The CDR3 totals 16 residues.

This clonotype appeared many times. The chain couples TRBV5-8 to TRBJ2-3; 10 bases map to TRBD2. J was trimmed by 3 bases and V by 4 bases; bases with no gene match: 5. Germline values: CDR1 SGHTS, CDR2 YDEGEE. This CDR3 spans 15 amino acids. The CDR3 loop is CASSIGTSETDTQYF. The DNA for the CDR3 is TGTGCCAGCAGCATCGGGACTAGCGAGACAGATACGCAGTATTTT.

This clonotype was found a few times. The CDR3 DNA is TGCAGCGTCATGCGGGGGTCTTACAATGAGCAGTTCTTC. Translating it yields CSVMRGSYNEQFF. This chain connects TRBV29-1 to TRBJ2-1; 7 positions agree with TRBD2. The trim removed 6 bases at V and 4 bases at J, leaving 6 bases unmatched. CDR3 length: 13 residues. Per the germline V gene, CDR1 is SQVTM and CDR2 is ANQGSEA.

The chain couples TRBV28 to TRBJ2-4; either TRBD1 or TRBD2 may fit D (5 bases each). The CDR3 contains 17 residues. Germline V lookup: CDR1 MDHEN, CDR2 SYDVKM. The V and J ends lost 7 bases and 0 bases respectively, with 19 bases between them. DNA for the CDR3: TGTGCCAGCATCCCGGGTGGGTCGGGGCTAGCCAAAAACATTCAGTACTTC. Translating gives CASIPGGSGLAKNIQYF.

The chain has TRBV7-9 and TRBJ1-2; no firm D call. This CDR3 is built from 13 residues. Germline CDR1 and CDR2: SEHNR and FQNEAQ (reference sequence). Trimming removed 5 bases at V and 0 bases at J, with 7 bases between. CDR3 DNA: TGTGCCAGCAGCGCCCGAGCTAACTATGGCTACACCTTC. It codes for CASSARANYGYTF. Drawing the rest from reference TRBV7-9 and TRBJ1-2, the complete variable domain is DTGVSQNPRHKITKRGQNVTFRCDPISEHNRLYWYRQTLGQGPEFLTYFQNEAQLEKSRLLSDRFSAERPKGSFSTLEIQRTEQGDSAMYLCASSARANYGYTFGSGTRLTVV.

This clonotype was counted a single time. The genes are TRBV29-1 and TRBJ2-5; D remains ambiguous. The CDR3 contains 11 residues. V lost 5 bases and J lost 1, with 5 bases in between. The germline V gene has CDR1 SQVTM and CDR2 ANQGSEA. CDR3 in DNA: TGCAGCGTTTTAACCCAAGAGACCCAGTACTTC. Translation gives CSVLTQETQYF.

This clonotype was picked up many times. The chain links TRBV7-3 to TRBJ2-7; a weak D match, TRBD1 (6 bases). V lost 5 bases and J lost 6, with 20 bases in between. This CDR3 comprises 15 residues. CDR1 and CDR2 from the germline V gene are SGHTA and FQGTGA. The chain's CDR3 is CASSPNRVSVGEQYF. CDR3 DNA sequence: TGTGCCAGCAGCCCAAACAGGGTTTCAGTCGGCGAGCAGTACTTC.

CDR3 in amino acids: CASSLDRGFYDTEAFF. Here the CDR3 DNA reads TGTGCCAGCAGCCTCGACAGGGGGTTTTATGACACTGAAGCTTTCTTT. V usage is TRBV5-6 and J usage is TRBJ1-1; 9 positions agree with TRBD1. The length of the CDR3 is 16 residues. V lost 4 bases to trimming and J lost 3 bases; unmatched junction nucleotides: 10. Germline values: CDR1 SGHDT, CDR2 YYEEEE.

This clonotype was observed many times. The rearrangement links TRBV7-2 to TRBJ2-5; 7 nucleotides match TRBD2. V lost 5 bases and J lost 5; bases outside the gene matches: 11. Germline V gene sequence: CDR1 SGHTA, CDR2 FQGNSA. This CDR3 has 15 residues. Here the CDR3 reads CASSPPGGSRETQYF. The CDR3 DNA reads TGTGCCAGCAGCCCCCCGGGCGGGAGCCGGGAGACCCAGTACTTC.

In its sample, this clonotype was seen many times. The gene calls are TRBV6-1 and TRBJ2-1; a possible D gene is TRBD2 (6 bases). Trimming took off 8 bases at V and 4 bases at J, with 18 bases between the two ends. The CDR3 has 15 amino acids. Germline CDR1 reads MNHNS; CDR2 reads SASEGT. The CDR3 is CASGLGGTYYNEQFF. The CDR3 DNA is TGTGCCAGCGGCCTTGGCGGGACCTATTACAATGAGCAGTTCTTC.

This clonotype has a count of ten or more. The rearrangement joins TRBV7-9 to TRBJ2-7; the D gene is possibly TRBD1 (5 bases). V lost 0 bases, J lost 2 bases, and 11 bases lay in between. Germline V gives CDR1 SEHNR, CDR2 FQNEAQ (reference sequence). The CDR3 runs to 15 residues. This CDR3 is CASSLAGDRPYEQYF. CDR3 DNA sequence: TGTGCCAGCAGCTTAGCCGGAGACAGACCCTACGAGCAGTACTTC.

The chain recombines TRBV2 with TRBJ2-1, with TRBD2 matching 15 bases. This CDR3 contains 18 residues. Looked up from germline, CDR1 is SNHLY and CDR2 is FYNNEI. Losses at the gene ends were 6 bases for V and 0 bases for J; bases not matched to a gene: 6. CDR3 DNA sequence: TGTGCCAGCAGGTCCGGGACTAGCGGGAGGAGCTCCTACAATGAGCAGTTCTTC. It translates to CASRSGTSGRSSYNEQFF.

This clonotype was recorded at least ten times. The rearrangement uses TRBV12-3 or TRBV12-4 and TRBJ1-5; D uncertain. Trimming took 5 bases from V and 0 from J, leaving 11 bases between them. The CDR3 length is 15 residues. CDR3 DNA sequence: TGTGCCAGCAGTAGGCAGGCGAATAGCAATCAGCCCCAGCATTTT. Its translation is CASSRQANSNQPQHF.

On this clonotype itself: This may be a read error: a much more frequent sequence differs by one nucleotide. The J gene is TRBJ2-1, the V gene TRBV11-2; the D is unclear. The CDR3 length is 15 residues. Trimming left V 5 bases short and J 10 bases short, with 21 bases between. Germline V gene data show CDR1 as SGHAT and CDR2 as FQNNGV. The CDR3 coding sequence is TGTGCCAGCAGCGAAGACGTCCGCCTCGGGTACGAGCAGTTCTTC. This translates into CASSEDVRLGYEQFF.

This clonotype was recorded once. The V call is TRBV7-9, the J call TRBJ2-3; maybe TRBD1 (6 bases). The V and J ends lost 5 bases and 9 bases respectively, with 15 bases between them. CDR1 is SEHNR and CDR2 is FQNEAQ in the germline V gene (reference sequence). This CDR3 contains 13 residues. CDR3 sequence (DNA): TGTGCCAGCAGCCCGGGACAAGATACGACGCAGTATTTT. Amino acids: CASSPGQDTTQYF.

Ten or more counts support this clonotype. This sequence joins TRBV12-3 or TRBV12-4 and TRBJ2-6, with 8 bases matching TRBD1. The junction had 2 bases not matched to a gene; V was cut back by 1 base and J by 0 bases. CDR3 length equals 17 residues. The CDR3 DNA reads TGTGCCAGCAGTTTAGGCAGGGGGCCCTCTGGGGCCAACGTCCTGACTTTC. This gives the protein CASSLGRGPSGANVLTF.

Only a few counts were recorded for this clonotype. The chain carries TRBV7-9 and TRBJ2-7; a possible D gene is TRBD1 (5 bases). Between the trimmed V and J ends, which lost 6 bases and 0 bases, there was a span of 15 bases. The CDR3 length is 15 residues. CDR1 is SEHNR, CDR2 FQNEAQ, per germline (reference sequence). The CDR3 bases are TGTGCCAGCAGTCCCCAGGGCTCAAGCTCCTACGAGCAGTACTTC. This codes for CASSPQGSSSYEQYF.

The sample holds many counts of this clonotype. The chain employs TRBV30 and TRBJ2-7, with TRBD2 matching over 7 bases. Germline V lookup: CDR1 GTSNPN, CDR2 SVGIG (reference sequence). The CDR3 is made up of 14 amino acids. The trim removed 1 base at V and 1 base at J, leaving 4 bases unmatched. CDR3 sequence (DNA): TGTGCCTGGAGTGGGGCTAGCGGATCCTACGAGCAGTACTTC. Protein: CAWSGASGSYEQYF.

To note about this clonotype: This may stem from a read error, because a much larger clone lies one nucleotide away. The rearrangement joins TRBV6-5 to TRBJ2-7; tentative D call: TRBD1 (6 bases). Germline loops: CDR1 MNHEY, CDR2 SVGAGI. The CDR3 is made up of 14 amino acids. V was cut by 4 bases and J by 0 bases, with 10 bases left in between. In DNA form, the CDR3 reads TGTGCCAGCAGTTTTAGACAGGACTCCTACGAGCAGTACTTC. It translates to CASSFRQDSYEQYF.

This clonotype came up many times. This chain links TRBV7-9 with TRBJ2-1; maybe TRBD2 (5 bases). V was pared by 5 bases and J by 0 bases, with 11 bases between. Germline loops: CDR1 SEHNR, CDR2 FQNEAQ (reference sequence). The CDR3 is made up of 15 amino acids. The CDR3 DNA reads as TGTGCCAGCAGCAGACCGGGGAGCTCCTACAATGAGCAGTTCTTC. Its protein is CASSRPGSSYNEQFF.

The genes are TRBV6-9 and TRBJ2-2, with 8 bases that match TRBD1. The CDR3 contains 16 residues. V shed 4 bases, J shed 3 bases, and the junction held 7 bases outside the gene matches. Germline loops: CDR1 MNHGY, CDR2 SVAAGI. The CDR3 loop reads CASSFFPGQDTGELFF. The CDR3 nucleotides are TGTGCCAGCAGTTTTTTCCCGGGACAGGACACCGGGGAGCTGTTTTTT.

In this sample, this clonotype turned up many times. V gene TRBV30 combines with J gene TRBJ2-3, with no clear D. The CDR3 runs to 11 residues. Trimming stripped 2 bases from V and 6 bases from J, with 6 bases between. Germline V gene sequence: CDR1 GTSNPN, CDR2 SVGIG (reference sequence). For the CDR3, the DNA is TGTGCCTGGAGTCCCAAGGATACGCAGTATTTT. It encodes CAWSPKDTQYF. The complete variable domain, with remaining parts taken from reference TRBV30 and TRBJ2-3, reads SQTIHQWPATLVQPVGSPLSLECTVEGTSNPNLYWYRQAAGRGLQLLFYSVGIGQISSEVPQNLSASRPQDRQFILSSKKLLLSDSGFYLCAWSPKDTQYFGPGTRLTVL.

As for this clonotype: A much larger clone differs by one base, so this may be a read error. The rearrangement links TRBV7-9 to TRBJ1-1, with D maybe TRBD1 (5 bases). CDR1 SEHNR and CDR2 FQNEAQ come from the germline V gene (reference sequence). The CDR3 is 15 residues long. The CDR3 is CASSLVQGVRTGAFF. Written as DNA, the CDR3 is TGTGCCAGCAGCTTAGTGCAGGGTGTTCGGACTGGAGCTTTCTTT.

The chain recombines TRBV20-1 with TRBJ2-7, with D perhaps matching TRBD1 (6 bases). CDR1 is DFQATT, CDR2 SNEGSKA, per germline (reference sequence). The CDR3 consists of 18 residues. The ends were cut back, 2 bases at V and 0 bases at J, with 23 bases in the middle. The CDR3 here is CSARLILPGHLTSYEQYF. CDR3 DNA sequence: TGCAGTGCTAGACTAATCCTTCCGGGACACCTAACCTCCTACGAGCAGTACTTC.